This T cell receptor (beta chain) originates from a study of T cells after yellow fever vaccination. Study-wide findings and caveats: Weaker overall was a secondary response that nonetheless peaked faster, on day 5 versus 15.

This clonotype appeared a single time. The target antigen is unknown. TCRdb passed the 5' RACE reads through MiXCR, listing each CDR3 protein once. The sample consists of some 340,000 distinct CDR3 sequences, approximately 12% of them appearing once. The TCR originated in a man aged 18-30 years who received the YFV17D yellow fever vaccine. The material was CD4+ T cells sorted from PBMCs, obtained 45 days after the yellow fever booster vaccination.

The CDR3 loop is CASSFLQGAGELFF. CDR3 DNA sequence: TGTGCCAGCAGCTTCCTACAGGGGGCCGGGGAGCTGTTTTTT. The gene calls are TRBV11-2 and TRBJ2-2; TRBD1 matches 8 bases. Germline V CDR1 and CDR2: SGHAT, FQNNGV. The ends lost 3 bases at V and 6 bases at J; junction bases unmatched: 3. This CDR3 is built from 14 residues.